This T cell receptor beta chain was recorded in a study of T-cell reconstitution after alpha-beta-depleted transplantation in children. Preparation of the TCRbeta library was carried out with unique molecular identifiers. TCRdb analysed the PCR reads with MiXCR anew, one entry per CDR3 protein. The sample holds approximately 85,000 distinct CDR3 sequences; 13% to 15% are singletons and the top ten take about 25%. The sequence derives from a male patient aged 2-15 years who had a stem cell transplant for acute lymphoblastic leukemia, so the T cells may come from the graft donor. The sequencing here drew on PBMCs, mostly from graft donor cells, taken 180 days after TCRalphabeta/CD19-depleted stem cell transplant.

The CDR3, as DNA: TGTGCCAGCAGCCCATCGGGGGCTTCTGAAGCTTTCTTT. Translated, it gives CASSPSGASEAFF. The chain combines TRBV11-2 with TRBJ1-1; possible D gene TRBD1, 6 bases. The CDR3 is 13 amino acids. The ends were cut back, 5 bases at V and 6 bases at J, with 13 bases in the middle. Germline V CDR1 and CDR2: SGHAT, FQNNGV.